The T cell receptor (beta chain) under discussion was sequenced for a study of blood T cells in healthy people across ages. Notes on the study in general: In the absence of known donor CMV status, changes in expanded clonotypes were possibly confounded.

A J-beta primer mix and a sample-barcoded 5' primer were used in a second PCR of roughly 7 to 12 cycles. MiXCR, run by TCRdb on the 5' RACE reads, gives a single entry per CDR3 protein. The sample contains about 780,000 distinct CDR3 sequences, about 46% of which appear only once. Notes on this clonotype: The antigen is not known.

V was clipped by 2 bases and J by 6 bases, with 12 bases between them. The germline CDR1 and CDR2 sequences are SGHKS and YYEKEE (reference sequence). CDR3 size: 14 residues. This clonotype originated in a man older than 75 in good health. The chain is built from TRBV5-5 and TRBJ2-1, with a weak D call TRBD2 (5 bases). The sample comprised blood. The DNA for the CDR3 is TGTGCCAGCAGCTTACCAAGTCGGGGCAATGAGCAGTTCTTC. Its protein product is CASSLPSRGNEQFF.